This section outlines one TCR beta chain sequence together with its context. It lacks a known antigen. Base qualities were left out, and no much larger clone turns up one base away. V gives up 4 bases and J gives up 6 bases, and the segment between their germline ends measures 10 bases. Looking up the germline V gene yields CDR1 ENHRY and CDR2 SYGVKD. Its CDR3 holds 13 amino acids, cysteine through phenylalanine. The retained sequence is limited to the CDR3, 39 bases, with the frame set at the first base. The data were obtained in a study of control samples from healthy donors and cancer patients (TCRdb year 2020). Library creation used the immunoSEQ multiplex PCR assay. TCRdb re-hosts the immuneACCESS table, in-frame sequences only. Its copies lack some clones; in the studies checked, an unresolved V gene accounts for under half of them, and the cause for the rest is not known. In this sample the table shows some 130,000 clones, just under 90% of which occur a single time. The top ten clonotypes cover about 7.9% of the sample.

This receptor was identified in a man in his fifties or sixties with head and neck cancer. This chain is built from TRBV10-3 and TRBJ2-1; the D gene cannot be resolved reliably. Input material: PBMCs. Read as DNA, the sequence is TGTGCCATCAGTGGGGTTAGCAGCAATGAGCAGTTCTTC. This is translated as CAISGVSSNEQFF.